Reported below is one T cell receptor (beta chain). No antigen is known for it. This CDR3 region has 14 residues. The J segment lost 5 bases and the V segment lost 4 bases, leaving 6 bases of the junction unmatched. Per the germline V gene, CDR1 is MDHEN and CDR2 is SYDVKM. Use of 60 Vbeta and 13 Jbeta primers characterized the PCR. Only in-frame clones appear in the TCRdb table, and some are missing; sequencing was by immunoSEQ multiplex PCR. Of over 200,000 clones listed, around 80% are singletons. These data come from a study of cytomegalovirus exposure and HLA in healthy donors. Study outcomes and limitations: Association of a missense DCLRE1C variant with TCR beta V- and J-gene trimming was reported in a later analysis.

The specimen was PBMCs. V usage is TRBV28 and J usage is TRBJ1-2, with 8 bases that match TRBD1. This clonotype originated in a woman aged 55-69 years in good health and CMV-seropositive. In nucleotides, the CDR3 is TGTGCCAGCAGTTCCTTCAGGGGGCTTTATGGCTACACCTTC. Its protein product is CASSSFRGLYGYTF.